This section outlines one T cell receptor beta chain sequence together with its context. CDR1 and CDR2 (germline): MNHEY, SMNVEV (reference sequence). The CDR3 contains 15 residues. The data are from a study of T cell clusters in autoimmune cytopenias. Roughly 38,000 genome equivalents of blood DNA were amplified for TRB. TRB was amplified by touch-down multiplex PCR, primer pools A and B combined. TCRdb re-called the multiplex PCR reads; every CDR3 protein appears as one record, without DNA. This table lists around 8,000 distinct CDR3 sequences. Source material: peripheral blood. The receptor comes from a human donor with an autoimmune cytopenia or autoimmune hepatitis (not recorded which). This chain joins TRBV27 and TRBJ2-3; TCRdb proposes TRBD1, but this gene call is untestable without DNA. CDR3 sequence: CASSDDRGRYGTQYF.